This T cell receptor (beta chain) was identified during a study of cytomegalovirus exposure and HLA in healthy donors. Study outcomes and limitations: Specificity of a few CMV-associated chains for CMV antigens was verified in vitro.

Both 60 Vbeta primers and 13 Jbeta primers went into the PCR. Profiling relied on immunoSEQ multiplex PCR, and the TCRdb table lists in-frame clones only, not all of them. This table holds 150,000 to 200,000 clones, around 79% found once. Losses at the gene ends were 0 bases for V and 8 bases for J; bases not matched to a gene: 1. CDR1 SGHRS and CDR2 YFSETQ come from the germline V gene. The CDR3 contains 12 residues. Details on this clone: Its antigen is undetermined.

This cohort consisted of healthy bone marrow donors. The clonotype originates from a woman between 50 and 59 years old in good health and CMV-seronegative. The sample comprised PBMCs. The chain is built from TRBV5-1 and TRBJ1-2; TRBD1 matches 7 bases. The CDR3: CASSLGTGGYTF. The CDR3 coding sequence is TGCGCCAGCAGCTTGGGGACAGGCGGCTACACCTTC. The complete variable domain, with remaining parts taken from reference TRBV5-1 and TRBJ1-2, reads KAGVTQTPRYLIKTRGQQVTLSCSPISGHRSVSWYQQTPGQGLQFLFEYFSETQRNKGNFPGRFSGRQFSNSRSEMNVSTLELGDSALYLCASSLGTGGYTFGSGTRLTVV.